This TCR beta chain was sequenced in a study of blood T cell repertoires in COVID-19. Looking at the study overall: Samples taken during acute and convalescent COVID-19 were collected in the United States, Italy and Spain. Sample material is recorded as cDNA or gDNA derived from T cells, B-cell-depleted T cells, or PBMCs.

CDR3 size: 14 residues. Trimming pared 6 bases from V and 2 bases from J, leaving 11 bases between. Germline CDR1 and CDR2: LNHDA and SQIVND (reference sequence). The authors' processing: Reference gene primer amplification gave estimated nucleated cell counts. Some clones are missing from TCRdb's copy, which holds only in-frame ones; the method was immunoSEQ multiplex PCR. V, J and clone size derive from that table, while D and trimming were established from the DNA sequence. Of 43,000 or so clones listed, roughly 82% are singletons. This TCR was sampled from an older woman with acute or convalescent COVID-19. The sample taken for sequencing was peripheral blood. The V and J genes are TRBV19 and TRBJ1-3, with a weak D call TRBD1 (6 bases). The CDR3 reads CASSFGTPGNTIYF. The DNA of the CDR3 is TGTGCCAGTAGCTTCGGGACACCTGGAAACACCATATATTTT.